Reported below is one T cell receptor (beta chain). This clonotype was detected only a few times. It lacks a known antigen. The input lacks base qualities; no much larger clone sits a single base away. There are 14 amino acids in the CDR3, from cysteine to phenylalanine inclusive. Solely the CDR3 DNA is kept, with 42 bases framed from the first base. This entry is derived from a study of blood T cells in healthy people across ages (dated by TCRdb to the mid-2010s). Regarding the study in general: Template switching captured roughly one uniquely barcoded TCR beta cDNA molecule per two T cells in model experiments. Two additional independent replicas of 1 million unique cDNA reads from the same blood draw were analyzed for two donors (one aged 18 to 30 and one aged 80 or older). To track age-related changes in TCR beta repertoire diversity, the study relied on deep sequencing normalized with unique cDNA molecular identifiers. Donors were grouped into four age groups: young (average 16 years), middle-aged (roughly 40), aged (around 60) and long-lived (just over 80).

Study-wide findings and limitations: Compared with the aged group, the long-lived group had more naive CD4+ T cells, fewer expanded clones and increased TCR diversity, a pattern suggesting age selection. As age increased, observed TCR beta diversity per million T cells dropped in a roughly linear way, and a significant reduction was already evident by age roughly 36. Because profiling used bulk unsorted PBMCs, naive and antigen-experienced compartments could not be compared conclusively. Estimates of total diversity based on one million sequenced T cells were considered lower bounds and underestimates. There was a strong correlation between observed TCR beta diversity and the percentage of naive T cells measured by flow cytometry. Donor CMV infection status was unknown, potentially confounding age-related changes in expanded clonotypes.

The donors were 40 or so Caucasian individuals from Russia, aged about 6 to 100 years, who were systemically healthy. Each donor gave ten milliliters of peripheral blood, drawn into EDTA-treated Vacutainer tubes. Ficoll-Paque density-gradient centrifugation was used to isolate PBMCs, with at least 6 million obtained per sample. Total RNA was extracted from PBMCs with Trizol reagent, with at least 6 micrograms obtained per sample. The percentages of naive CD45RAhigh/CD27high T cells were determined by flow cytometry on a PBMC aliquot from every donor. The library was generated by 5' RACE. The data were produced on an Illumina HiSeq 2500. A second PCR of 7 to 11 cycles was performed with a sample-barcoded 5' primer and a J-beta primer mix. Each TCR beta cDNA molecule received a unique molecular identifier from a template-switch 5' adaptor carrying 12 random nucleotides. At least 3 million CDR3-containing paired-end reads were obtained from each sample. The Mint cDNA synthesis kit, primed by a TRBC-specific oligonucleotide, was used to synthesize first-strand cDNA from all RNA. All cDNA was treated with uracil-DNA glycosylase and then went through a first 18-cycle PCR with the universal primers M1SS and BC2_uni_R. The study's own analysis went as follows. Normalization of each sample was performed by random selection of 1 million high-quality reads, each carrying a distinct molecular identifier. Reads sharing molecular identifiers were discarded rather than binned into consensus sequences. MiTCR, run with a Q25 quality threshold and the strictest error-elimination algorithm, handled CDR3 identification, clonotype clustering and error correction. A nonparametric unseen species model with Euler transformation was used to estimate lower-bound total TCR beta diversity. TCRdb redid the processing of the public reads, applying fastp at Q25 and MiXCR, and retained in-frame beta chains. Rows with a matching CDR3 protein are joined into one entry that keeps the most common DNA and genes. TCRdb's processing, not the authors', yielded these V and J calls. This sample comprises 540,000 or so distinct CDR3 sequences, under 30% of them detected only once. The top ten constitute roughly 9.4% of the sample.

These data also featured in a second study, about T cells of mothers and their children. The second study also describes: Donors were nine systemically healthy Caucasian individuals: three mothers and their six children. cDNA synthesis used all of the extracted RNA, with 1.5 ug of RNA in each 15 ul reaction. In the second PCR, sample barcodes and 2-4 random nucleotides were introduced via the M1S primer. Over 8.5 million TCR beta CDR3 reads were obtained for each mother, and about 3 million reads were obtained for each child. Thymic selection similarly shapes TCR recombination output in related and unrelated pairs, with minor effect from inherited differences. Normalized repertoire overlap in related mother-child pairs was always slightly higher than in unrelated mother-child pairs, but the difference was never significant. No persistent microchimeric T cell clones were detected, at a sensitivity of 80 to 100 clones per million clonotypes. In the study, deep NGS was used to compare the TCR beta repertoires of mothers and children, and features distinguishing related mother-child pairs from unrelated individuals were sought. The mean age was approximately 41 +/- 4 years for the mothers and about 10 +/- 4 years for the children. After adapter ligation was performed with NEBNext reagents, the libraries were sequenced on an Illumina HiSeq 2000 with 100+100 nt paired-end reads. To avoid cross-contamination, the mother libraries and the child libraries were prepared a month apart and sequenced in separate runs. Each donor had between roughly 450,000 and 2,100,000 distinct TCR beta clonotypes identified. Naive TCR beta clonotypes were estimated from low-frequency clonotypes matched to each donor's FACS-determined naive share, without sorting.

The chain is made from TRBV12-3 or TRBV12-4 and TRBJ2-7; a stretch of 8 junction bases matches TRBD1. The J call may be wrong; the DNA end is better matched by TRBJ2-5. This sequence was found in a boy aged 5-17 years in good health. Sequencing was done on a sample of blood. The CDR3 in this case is CASTTDRDQETQYF. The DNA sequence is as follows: TGTGCCAGCACCACGGACAGGGACCAAGAGACCCAGTACTTC.